The 32 T cell receptor beta chains below were found in one sample sequenced in a study of blood T cell repertoires in COVID-19. Sequencing was performed with immunoSEQ multiplex PCR; in TCRdb, only in-frame clones are kept and a portion is missing. The repertoire holds some 120,000 clones, with 80% to 95% as singletons. The material sequenced was peripheral blood. These receptors all come from a man aged 50 to 59 with COVID-19, enrolled during active disease.

This clone occurred once. The chain couples TRBV19 to TRBJ2-1; perhaps TRBD2 as D (6 bases). Per germline, CDR1 LNHDA and CDR2 SQIVND (reference sequence). CDR3 length: 16 residues. V was trimmed by 5 bases and J by 5 bases, leaving 19 bases between them. CDR3 residues: CASSSHSGKSHNEQFF. CDR3 nucleotide sequence: TGTGCCAGTAGTTCCCATAGCGGCAAAAGCCACAATGAGCAGTTCTTC.

The chain recombines TRBV20-1 with TRBJ1-5, with D possibly TRBD1 on 5 matching bases. Germline CDR1 DFQATT, CDR2 SNEGSKA (reference sequence). This CDR3 spans 15 amino acids. V shed 3 bases and J shed 2 bases, with 14 bases lying between them. The chain's CDR3 is CSASLRGAGNQPQHF. The CDR3 DNA reads TGCAGTGCTAGTTTAAGGGGCGCGGGCAATCAGCCCCAGCATTTT.

V usage is TRBV19 and J usage is TRBJ2-5, with TRBD1 identical over 9 bases. Germline CDR1 is LNHDA and CDR2 is SQIVND (reference sequence). Trimming removed 10 bases from V and 4 bases from J; junction bases left unmatched: 13. The CDR3 runs 15 residues. The CDR3 DNA sequence: TGTGCCACCTCGGACTTGGGACAGGGAGGAGAGACCCAGTACTTC. This sequence encodes CATSDLGQGGETQYF.

In this sample, this clone turned up once. The genes are TRBV11-2 and TRBJ1-1; D is unresolved. Germline V gene data show CDR1 as SGHAT and CDR2 as FQNNGV. This CDR3 is 14 amino acids long. The V and J ends lost 1 base and 6 bases respectively, with 12 bases between them. CDR3: CASSLVRNEAEAFF. CDR3 in DNA: TGTGCCAGCAGCTTAGTAAGGAATGAGGCTGAAGCTTTCTTT.

The V and J genes are TRBV19 and TRBJ1-1, with 8 bases fitting TRBD1. Germline V gene lookup returns CDR1 LNHDA and CDR2 SQIVND (reference sequence). The V and J ends lost 3 bases and 1 base, in that order; junction bases with no gene match: 10. This CDR3 has 17 residues. The DNA of the CDR3 is TGTGCCAGTAGTATCACCGGACAGGGAGCTGGGAACACTGAAGCTTTCTTT. Its translation: CASSITGQGAGNTEAFF. The entire variable domain, with the rest obtained from reference TRBV19 and TRBJ1-1, is as follows: DGGITQSPKYLFRKEGQNVTLSCEQNLNHDAMYWYRQDPGQGLRLIYYSQIVNDFQKGDIAEGYSVSREKKESFPLTVTSAQKNPTAFYLCASSITGQGAGNTEAFFGQGTRLTVV.

This rearrangement joins TRBV28 to TRBJ1-6; D gene unclear. The CDR3 has 14 residues. The germline CDR1 and CDR2 sequences are MDHEN and SYDVKM. Deletions cut 6 bases from V and 2 bases from J, with 8 bases between. Here the CDR3 reads CASRSFTYNSPLHF. In DNA form, the CDR3 reads TGTGCCAGCAGATCTTTTACCTATAATTCACCCCTCCACTTT.

This clone is a singleton in its sample. This sequence joins TRBV29-1 and TRBJ2-1; 7 bases line up with TRBD2. The CDR3 consists of 16 residues. Trimming at V came to 6 bases and at J to 3 bases, leaving 14 bases not matched to a gene. Germline lookup yields CDR1 SQVTM and CDR2 ANQGSEA. The CDR3 is CSVAYSAGAFYNEQFF. CDR3 coding DNA: TGCAGCGTAGCGTATTCCGCGGGAGCGTTCTACAATGAGCAGTTCTTC.

The genes are TRBV9 and TRBJ2-1, with 9 bases fitting TRBD2. There are 15 residues in the CDR3. The J segment lost 5 bases and the V segment lost 7 bases, leaving 10 bases of the junction unmatched. Germline-derived CDR1 and CDR2 are SGDLS and YYNGEE. CDR3 sequence (DNA): TGTGCCAGCGCCAGAACGGGACTAGCTGACAATGAGCAGTTCTTC. Its protein is CASARTGLADNEQFF.

V and J are TRBV2 and TRBJ2-2, with TRBD2 matching 13 bases. Per germline, CDR1 SNHLY and CDR2 FYNNEI. V shed 4 bases and J 3 bases; nucleotides not matched to a gene: 5. This CDR3 comprises 17 residues. CDR3 loop: CASSGTSGSYYTGELFF. DNA of the CDR3: TGTGCCAGCAGTGGGACTAGCGGGAGTTATTACACCGGGGAGCTGTTTTTT.

This chain uses TRBV11-3 with TRBJ2-3, with D possibly TRBD2 on 5 matching bases. The V gene's germline CDR1 is SGHNT and CDR2 YENEEA. There are 19 residues in the CDR3. The V and J ends lost 5 bases and 5 bases respectively, with 29 bases between them. In DNA form, the CDR3 reads TGTGCCAGCAGCCCCACCCCCGGTCGGGGAGAAGCATTCGGAGATACGCAGTATTTT. It encodes CASSPTPGRGEAFGDTQYF.

The CDR3 sequence is CASSQVNTGELFF. The DNA for the CDR3 is TGTGCCAGCAGCCAGGTCAACACCGGGGAGCTGTTTTTT. The chain employs TRBV7-3 and TRBJ2-2; D unclear. This CDR3 is 13 amino acids long. The V gene's germline CDR1 is SGHTA and CDR2 FQGTGA. Trimming removed 5 bases from V and 2 bases from J, with 6 bases in between.

J is TRBJ1-2 and V is TRBV29-1; TRBD1 aligns across 7 bases. Germline V gene sequence: CDR1 SQVTM, CDR2 ANQGSEA. V was pared by 0 bases and J by 5 bases, with 9 bases of the junction left unmatched. This CDR3 comprises 15 residues. The CDR3 sequence is CSVEDVEGAGYGYTF. CDR3 DNA sequence: TGCAGCGTTGAAGATGTAGAGGGGGCCGGGTATGGCTACACCTTC. The complete variable domain, with remaining parts taken from reference TRBV29-1 and TRBJ1-2, reads SAVISQKPSRDICQRGTSLTIQCQVDSQVTMMFWYRQQPGQSLTLIATANQGSEATYESGFVIDKFPISRPNLTFSTLTVSNMSPEDSSIYLCSVEDVEGAGYGYTFGSGTRLTVV.

The chain combines TRBV7-2 with TRBJ2-3; 8 bases align to TRBD2. The germline V gene encodes CDR1 SGHTA and CDR2 FQGNSA. CDR3 length: 13 residues. The V and J ends lost 7 bases and 5 bases, in that order; junction bases with no gene match: 5. Written as DNA, the CDR3 is TGTGCCAGCAACGGACTAGCCGGAGATACGCAGTATTTT. This codes for CASNGLAGDTQYF.

The CDR3 loop is CASSVARATGELFF. The DNA of the CDR3 is TGTGCCAGCAGCGTAGCCAGGGCCACCGGGGAGCTGTTTTTT. The chain links TRBV9 to TRBJ2-2; perhaps TRBD1 as D (5 bases). The CDR3 has 14 residues. Trimming removed 0 bases from V and 4 bases from J, with 7 bases in between. CDR1 is SGDLS, CDR2 YYNGEE, per germline.

This clone was picked up one time. Compared with germline, one end of the junction differs, possibly owing to a read error. The chain uses TRBV28 and TRBJ2-5, with D unclear. The CDR3 sequence is 10 residues long. Germline CDR1 and CDR2: MDHEN and SYDVKM. The CDR3: CASEKEAQYF. In nucleotides, the CDR3 is TGTGCCAGCGAAAAAGAGGCCCAGTACTTC.

The rearrangement uses TRBV6-5 and TRBJ2-3, with 8 bases that match TRBD1. Germline values: CDR1 MNHEY, CDR2 SVGAGI. V lost 7 bases to trimming and J lost 6 bases; unmatched junction nucleotides: 9. The CDR3 runs to 14 residues. CDR3 sequence (DNA): TGTGCCAGCAAAAGGACAGGGAAATGGGATACGCAGTATTTT. Translation gives CASKRTGKWDTQYF.

The chain employs TRBV5-4 and TRBJ1-1; D might be TRBD1 (5 bases). The CDR3 covers 14 residues. The V gene's germline CDR1 is SGHNT and CDR2 YYREEE (reference sequence). Deletions cut 2 bases from V and 11 bases from J, with 19 bases between. CDR3: CASSLSGQGLGAFF. CDR3 nucleotides: TGTGCCAGCAGCTTATCTGGGCAGGGTTTAGGGGCTTTCTTT. Full variable domain (missing parts from reference TRBV5-4 and TRBJ1-1): ETGVTQSPTHLIKTRGQQVTLRCSSQSGHNTVSWYQQALGQGPQFIFQYYREEENGRGNFPPRFSGLQFPNYSSELNVNALELDDSALYLCASSLSGQGLGAFFGQGTRLTVV.

This clone appeared a single time. The chain joins TRBV5-8 to TRBJ1-1, with a tentative D call TRBD1 (6 bases). The germline V and J ends were trimmed by 6 bases and 2 bases, with 14 bases remaining between them. The CDR3 runs to 14 residues. Germline loops: CDR1 SGHTS, CDR2 YDEGEE. The CDR3 loop reads CASNLQGRNTEAFF. Here the CDR3 DNA reads TGTGCCAGCAACCTTCAGGGGAGAAACACTGAAGCTTTCTTT.

The V gene is TRBV3-1 (or the pseudogene TRBV3-2), the J gene TRBJ2-7; tentative D call: TRBD2 (6 bases). Trimming left V 3 bases short and J 4 bases short, with 13 bases between. CDR3 length: 14 amino acids. Per the germline V gene, CDR1 is LGHDT and CDR2 is YNNKEL (reference sequence). The CDR3 DNA follows: TGTGCCAGCAGCCAGATGGCGGGATCATACGAGCAGTACTTC. Protein sequence: CASSQMAGSYEQYF.

The chain joins TRBV7-2 to TRBJ1-1, with D perhaps TRBD1 (6 bases). V was shortened by 3 bases and J by 4 bases, with 12 bases between the two germline ends. CDR1 SGHTA and CDR2 FQGNSA come from the germline V gene. This CDR3 spans 14 amino acids. The CDR3 sequence is CASSFWTDGTEAFF. Written as DNA, the CDR3 is TGTGCCAGCAGCTTTTGGACAGATGGCACTGAAGCTTTCTTT. Variable domain in full (rest from reference TRBV7-2 and TRBJ1-1): GAGVSQSPSNKVTEKGKDVELRCDPISGHTALYWYRQSLGQGLEFLIYFQGNSAPDKSGLPSDRFSAERTGGSVSTLTIQRTQQEDSAVYLCASSFWTDGTEAFFGQGTRLTVV.

The chain recombines TRBV6-6 with TRBJ2-4; 11 nucleotides match TRBD1. CDR3 length equals 13 residues. CDR1 is MNHNY, CDR2 SVGAGI, per germline (reference sequence). The V and J ends lost 6 bases and 8 bases, in that order; junction bases with no gene match: 3. The CDR3 sequence: CASSGQGAHIQYF. The CDR3 nucleotides read TGTGCCAGCAGCGGACAGGGGGCCCACATTCAGTACTTC.

J is TRBJ1-2 and V is TRBV4-3, with 9 positions matching TRBD1. With 4 bases clipped from V and 4 bases from J, the junction kept 7 bases outside the gene matches. The length of the CDR3 is 15 residues. Germline loops: CDR1 LGHNA, CDR2 YSLEER. As DNA, the CDR3 is TGCGCCAGCAGCCTCACACAGGGGGCTGGCTATGGCTACACCTTC. Its protein product is CASSLTQGAGYGYTF.

This clone appeared many times. The chain combines TRBV10-3 with TRBJ1-2; weak D call: TRBD1 (6 bases). Trimming pared 4 bases from V and 2 bases from J, leaving 11 bases between. CDR1 ENHRY and CDR2 SYGVKD come from the germline V gene. The CDR3 length is 14 residues. The CDR3 region is CAISVRDRNYGYTF. The CDR3, as DNA: TGTGCCATCAGTGTACGAGACAGGAACTATGGCTACACCTTC.

J is TRBJ2-1 and V is TRBV6-6, with 10 nucleotides matching TRBD2. Germline values: CDR1 MNHNY, CDR2 SVGAGI (reference sequence). The CDR3 loop spans 15 amino acids. The V gene end was trimmed by 8 bases and the J gene end by 6 bases; junction bases not matched to a gene: 10. This CDR3 reads CASAPISGRANEQFF. The DNA for the CDR3 is TGTGCCAGCGCCCCAATAAGCGGGAGGGCCAATGAGCAGTTCTTC.

The chain has TRBV28 and TRBJ2-7; 7 positions match TRBD1. Germline CDR1 reads MDHEN; CDR2 reads SYDVKM. The CDR3 is made up of 15 amino acids. With 6 bases clipped from V and 3 bases from J, the junction kept 11 bases outside the gene matches. Here the CDR3 DNA reads TGTGCCAGCAGCTCAACGGGGACAGAGGACTACGAGCAGTACTTC. Residues: CASSSTGTEDYEQYF.

V and J are TRBV9 and TRBJ1-1, with TRBD1 matching 10 bases. CDR3 length: 17 residues. V shed 4 bases, J shed 5 bases, and the junction held 14 bases outside the gene matches. Germline V gene data show CDR1 as SGDLS and CDR2 as YYNGEE. This CDR3 is CASSPGGGTGARTEAFF. CDR3 in DNA: TGTGCCAGCAGCCCAGGGGGCGGGACAGGGGCCCGGACTGAAGCTTTCTTT.

The V gene is TRBV19, the J gene TRBJ2-1, with 8 bases lining up with TRBD2. Germline V gene lookup returns CDR1 LNHDA and CDR2 SQIVND (reference sequence). After removal of 5 bases from V and 7 bases from J, the junction contained 7 bases not matched to a gene. There are 14 residues in the CDR3. The CDR3 bases are TGTGCCAGTAGTCAGAGCGGGAGTGGAAATGAGCAGTTCTTC. Translated, it gives CASSQSGSGNEQFF. The full variable domain, with the rest looked up from reference TRBV19 and TRBJ2-1, is DGGITQSPKYLFRKEGQNVTLSCEQNLNHDAMYWYRQDPGQGLRLIYYSQIVNDFQKGDIAEGYSVSREKKESFPLTVTSAQKNPTAFYLCASSQSGSGNEQFFGPGTRLTVL.

This rearrangement joins TRBV7-6 to TRBJ2-3, with 7 bases aligning to TRBD1. The V gene's germline CDR1 is SGHVS and CDR2 FNYEAQ. The CDR3 is made up of 17 amino acids. V lost 5 bases, J lost 0 bases, and 11 bases stayed unmatched. The CDR3 coding sequence is TGTGCCAGCAGCCAGAGGGACAGATCTGCTAGCACAGATACGCAGTATTTT. Its protein is CASSQRDRSASTDTQYF.

The chain's CDR3 is CASTIWGVRTDTQYF. The CDR3, as DNA: TGTGCCAGCACCATATGGGGGGTTCGCACAGATACGCAGTATTTT. The chain employs TRBV5-6 and TRBJ2-3; weak D call: TRBD2 (6 bases). Trimming pared 6 bases from V and 1 base from J, leaving 15 bases between. CDR1 is SGHDT, CDR2 YYEEEE, per germline. This CDR3 contains 15 residues.

The V call is TRBV9, the J call TRBJ2-1; D is perhaps TRBD2 (6 bases). The V end was cut by 0 bases, the J end by 5 bases, with 9 bases between. The CDR3 is 14 amino acids. Germline loops: CDR1 SGDLS, CDR2 YYNGEE. The CDR3 loop is CASSVGPSDNEQFF. DNA for the CDR3: TGTGCCAGCAGCGTAGGTCCTAGCGACAATGAGCAGTTCTTC.

This chain connects TRBV21-1 to TRBJ2-1; TRBD2, the table's D call, was not compared with the DNA. TRBV21-1 is a known pseudogene. This CDR3 spans 15 amino acids. The CDR3 spells CASSKRPRTDVEQFF. The CDR3 DNA sequence: TGTGCCAGCAGCAAACGCCCTCGGACTGACGTTGAGCAGTTCTTC.

The chain joins TRBV7-2 to TRBJ2-7, with 11 bases that match TRBD2. Per the germline V gene, CDR1 is SGHTA and CDR2 is FQGNSA. After removal of 3 bases from V and 4 bases from J, the junction contained 5 bases not matched to a gene. This CDR3 comprises 15 residues. Here the CDR3 reads CASSLGLAAEYEQYF. The CDR3 coding sequence is TGTGCCAGCAGCTTGGGACTAGCGGCGGAATACGAGCAGTACTTC.